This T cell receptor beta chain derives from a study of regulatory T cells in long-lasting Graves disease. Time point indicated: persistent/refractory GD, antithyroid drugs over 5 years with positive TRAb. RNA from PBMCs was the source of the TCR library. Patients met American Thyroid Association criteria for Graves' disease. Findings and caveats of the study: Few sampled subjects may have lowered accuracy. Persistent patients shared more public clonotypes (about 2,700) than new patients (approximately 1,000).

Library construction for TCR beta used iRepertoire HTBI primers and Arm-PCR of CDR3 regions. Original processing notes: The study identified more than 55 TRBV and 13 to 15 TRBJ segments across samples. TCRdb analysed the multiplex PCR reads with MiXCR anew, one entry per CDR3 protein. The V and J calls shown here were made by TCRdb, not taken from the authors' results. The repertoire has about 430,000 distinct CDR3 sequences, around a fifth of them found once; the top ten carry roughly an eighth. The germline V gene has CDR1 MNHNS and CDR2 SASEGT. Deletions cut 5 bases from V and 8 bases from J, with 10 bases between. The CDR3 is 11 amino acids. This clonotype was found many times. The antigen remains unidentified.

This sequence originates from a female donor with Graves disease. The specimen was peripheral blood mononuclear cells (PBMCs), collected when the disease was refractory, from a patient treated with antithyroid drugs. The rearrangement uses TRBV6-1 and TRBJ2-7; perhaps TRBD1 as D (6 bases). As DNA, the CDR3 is TGTGCCAGCAGTCATGGACAGAAGCAGTACTTC. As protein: CASSHGQKQYF.